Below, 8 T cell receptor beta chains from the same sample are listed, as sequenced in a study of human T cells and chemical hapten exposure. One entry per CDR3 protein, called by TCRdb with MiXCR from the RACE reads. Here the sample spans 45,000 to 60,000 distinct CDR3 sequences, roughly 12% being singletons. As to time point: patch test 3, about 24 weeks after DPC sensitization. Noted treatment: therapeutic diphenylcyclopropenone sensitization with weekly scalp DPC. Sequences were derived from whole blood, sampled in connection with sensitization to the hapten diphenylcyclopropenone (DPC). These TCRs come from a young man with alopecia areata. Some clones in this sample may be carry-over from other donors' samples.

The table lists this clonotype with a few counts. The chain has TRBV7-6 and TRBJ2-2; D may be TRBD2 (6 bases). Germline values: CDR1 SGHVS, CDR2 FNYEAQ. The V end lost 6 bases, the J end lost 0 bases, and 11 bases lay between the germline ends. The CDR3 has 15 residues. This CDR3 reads CASRTGTSNTGELFF. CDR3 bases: TGTGCCAGCAGAACCGGGACTTCGAACACCGGGGAGCTGTTTTTT.

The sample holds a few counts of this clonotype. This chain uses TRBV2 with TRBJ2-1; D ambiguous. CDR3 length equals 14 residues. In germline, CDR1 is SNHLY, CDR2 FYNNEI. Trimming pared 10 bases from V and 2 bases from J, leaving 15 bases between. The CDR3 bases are TGTGCCAACCCCGCCGGGCGGACCTACAATGAGCAGTTCTTC. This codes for CANPAGRTYNEQFF.

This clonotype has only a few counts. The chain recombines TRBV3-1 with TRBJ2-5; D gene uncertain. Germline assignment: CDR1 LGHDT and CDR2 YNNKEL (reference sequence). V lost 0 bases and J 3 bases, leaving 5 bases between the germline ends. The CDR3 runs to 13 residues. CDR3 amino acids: CASSQDLEETQYF. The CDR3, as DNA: TGTGCCAGCAGCCAAGATCTAGAAGAGACCCAGTACTTC.

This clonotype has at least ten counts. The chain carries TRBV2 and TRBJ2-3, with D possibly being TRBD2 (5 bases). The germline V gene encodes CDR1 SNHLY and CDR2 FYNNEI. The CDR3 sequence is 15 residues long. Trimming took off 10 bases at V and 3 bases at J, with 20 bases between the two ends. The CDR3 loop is CATATRTGGTDTQYF. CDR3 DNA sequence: TGTGCCACCGCGACCCGGACTGGCGGTACAGATACGCAGTATTTT.

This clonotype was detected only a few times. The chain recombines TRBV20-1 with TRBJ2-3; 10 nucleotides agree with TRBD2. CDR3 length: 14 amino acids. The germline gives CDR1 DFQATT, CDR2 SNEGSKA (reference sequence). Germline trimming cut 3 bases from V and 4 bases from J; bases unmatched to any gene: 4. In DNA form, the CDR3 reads TGCAGTGCTAGGTACAGCGGGGGGGCAGATACGCAGTATTTT. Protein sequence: CSARYSGGADTQYF.

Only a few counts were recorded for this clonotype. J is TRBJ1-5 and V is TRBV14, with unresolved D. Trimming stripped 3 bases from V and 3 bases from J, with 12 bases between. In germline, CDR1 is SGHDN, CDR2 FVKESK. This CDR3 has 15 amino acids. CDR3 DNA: TGTGCCAGCAGCCACCCATACGTGGACAATCAGCCCCAGCATTTT. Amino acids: CASSHPYVDNQPQHF. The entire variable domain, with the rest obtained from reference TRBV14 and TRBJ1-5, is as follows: EAGVTQFPSHSVIEKGQTVTLRCDPISGHDNLYWYRRVMGKEIKFLLHFVKESKQDESGMPNNRFLAERTGGTYSTLKVQPAELEDSGVYFCASSHPYVDNQPQHFGDGTRLSIL.

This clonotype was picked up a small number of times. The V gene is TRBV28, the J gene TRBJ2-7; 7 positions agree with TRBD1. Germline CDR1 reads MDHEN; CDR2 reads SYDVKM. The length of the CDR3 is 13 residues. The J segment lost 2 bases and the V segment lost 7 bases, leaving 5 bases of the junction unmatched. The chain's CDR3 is CASKGDRAYEQYF. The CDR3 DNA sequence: TGTGCCAGCAAGGGGGACAGAGCCTACGAGCAGTACTTC.

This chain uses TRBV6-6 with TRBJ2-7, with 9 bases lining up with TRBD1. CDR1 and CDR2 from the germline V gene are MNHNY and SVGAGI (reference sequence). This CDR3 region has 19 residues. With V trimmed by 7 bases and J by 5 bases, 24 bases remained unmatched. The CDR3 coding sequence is TGTGCCAGCACTCTCCTCCTAGCGCCTCGGGACAGGGTTGAGCACGAGCAGTACTTC. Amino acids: CASTLLLAPRDRVEHEQYF.